Each of the 26 T cell receptor beta chains below was sequenced from the same sample in a study of T cells in Graves' hyperthyroidism and ophthalmopathy. Amplification targeted TCR beta CDR3 regions from RNA transcripts. Initially, a first-round RT-PCR of the TCR CDR3 employed the HTBI primer set. TCRdb reanalysed the multiplex PCR reads using MiXCR and keeps one entry per CDR3 protein. The sample lists around 400,000 distinct CDR3 sequences, nearly 15% occurring once. The sample was blood. All receptors derive from a woman aged 60-70 years with Graves' ophthalmopathy.

Many counts were recorded for this clonotype. The chain employs TRBV7-9 and TRBJ2-1; 7 nucleotides align to TRBD2. The CDR3 is made up of 15 amino acids. Germline CDR1 SEHNR, CDR2 FQNEAQ (reference sequence). Germline trimming cut 0 bases from V and 7 bases from J; bases unmatched to any gene: 6. The CDR3: CASSLAGGRKNEQFF. DNA for the CDR3: TGTGCCAGCAGCTTAGCGGGAGGGAGGAAGAATGAGCAGTTCTTC.

The genes are TRBV6-2 or TRBV6-3 and TRBJ2-2; D possibly uses TRBD1 or TRBD2 (6 bases each). The ends were cut back, 7 bases at V and 6 bases at J, with 12 bases in the middle. Germline loops: CDR1 MNHEY, CDR2 SVGEGT. The CDR3 loop spans 13 amino acids. CDR3 DNA sequence: TGTGCCAGCATTAGGGGGGTGGCCGGGGAGCTGTTTTTT. Amino acids: CASIRGVAGELFF.

The chain carries TRBV15 and TRBJ1-5; D is unclear. Trimming took off 2 bases at V and 10 bases at J, with 6 bases between the two ends. The CDR3 has 11 residues. From germline, CDR1 is LNHNV and CDR2 YYDKDF (reference sequence). CDR3 nucleotide sequence: TGTGCCACCAGCAGATCCTCACCCCAGCATTTT. Translating gives CATSRSSPQHF.

This clonotype was counted ten times or more. The rearrangement joins TRBV27 to TRBJ2-3; D is unclear. The CDR3 extends over 16 amino acids. V shed 6 bases and J shed 6 bases, with 22 bases lying between them. Germline V gene lookup returns CDR1 MNHEY and CDR2 SMNVEV (reference sequence). The CDR3 DNA reads as TGTGCCAGCAGAAACCCCTCCCTCAGGAGTGGCGATACGCAGTATTTT. Translation gives CASRNPSLRSGDTQYF.

This clonotype occurred many times. The CDR3 sequence: CASRVGQGTYEQYF. For the CDR3, the DNA is TGTGCCAGCCGGGTGGGGCAGGGAACCTACGAGCAGTACTTC. The rearrangement joins TRBV2 to TRBJ2-7; a possible D gene is TRBD1 (5 bases). The germline gives CDR1 SNHLY, CDR2 FYNNEI. Trimming took off 8 bases at V and 2 bases at J, with 16 bases between the two ends. There are 14 residues in the CDR3.

About this clonotype: Given a much more abundant clone one base away, this may be a read error. The V and J genes are TRBV11-3 and TRBJ1-1; D is unclear. Between the trimmed V and J ends, which lost 5 bases and 4 bases, there was a span of 17 bases. The germline CDR1 and CDR2 sequences are SGHNT and YENEEA. CDR3 length equals 15 residues. The CDR3 sequence is CASSPAGWYGTEAFF. CDR3 bases: TGTGCCAGCAGCCCCGCGGGGTGGTACGGCACTGAAGCTTTCTTT.

This clonotype occurred many times. This chain links TRBV27 with TRBJ1-6, with D tentatively TRBD1 (6 bases). The CDR3 runs to 14 residues. V lost 5 bases to trimming and J lost 10 bases, with 15 bases between them. The germline gives CDR1 MNHEY, CDR2 SMNVEV (reference sequence). The CDR3: CASSTTGPESPLHF. Here the CDR3 DNA reads TGTGCCAGCAGTACCACAGGGCCCGAGTCACCCCTCCACTTT.

This clonotype was detected many times. This chain connects TRBV2 to TRBJ2-3; 13 bases match TRBD2. The ends lost 6 bases at V and 4 bases at J; junction bases unmatched: 4. This CDR3 has 15 residues. CDR1 and CDR2 from the germline V gene are SNHLY and FYNNEI. The CDR3 region is CASSGLAGVPDTQYF. The CDR3 DNA is TGTGCCAGCAGCGGACTAGCGGGAGTTCCAGATACGCAGTATTTT.

This clonotype was picked up many times. The V and J genes are TRBV2 and TRBJ2-7, with D perhaps TRBD1 or TRBD2 (5 bases each). The germline CDR1 and CDR2 sequences are SNHLY and FYNNEI. V was shortened by 6 bases and J by 6 bases, with 21 bases between the two germline ends. This CDR3 has 15 amino acids. The DNA of the CDR3 is TGTGCCAGCAGACCCGGGACCGGATATAGTAGCGAGCAGTACTTC. Translation gives CASRPGTGYSSEQYF.

CDR3 DNA: TGTGCCATCAGCCGGGAGTACACTGAAGCTTTCTTT. Protein sequence: CAISREYTEAFF. The chain links TRBV10-3 to TRBJ1-1; D is unclear. The CDR3 is 12 amino acids. Germline V CDR1 and CDR2: ENHRY, SYGVKD. V dropped 6 bases and J dropped 3 bases, with 8 bases sitting between them.

In this sample, this clonotype turned up a few times. The rearrangement links TRBV6-1 to TRBJ2-3; 10 positions match TRBD2. V was pared by 6 bases and J by 4 bases, with 1 base of the junction left unmatched. Germline V gene data show CDR1 as MNHNS and CDR2 as SASEGT. This CDR3 is 13 amino acids long. The CDR3, as DNA: TGTGCCAGCAGACTAGCGGGGCCAGATACGCAGTATTTT. This gives the protein CASRLAGPDTQYF.

The genes are TRBV6-2 or TRBV6-3 and TRBJ2-1; 9 positions agree with TRBD2. The CDR3 sequence is 14 residues long. V was pared by 5 bases and J by 7 bases, with 6 bases of the junction left unmatched. Per germline, CDR1 MNHEY and CDR2 SVGEGT. The CDR3 here is CASSRAGGLNEQFF. The CDR3 DNA follows: TGTGCCAGCAGTAGGGCGGGAGGGTTGAATGAGCAGTTCTTC.

This clonotype showed up many times. In nucleotides, the CDR3 is TGTGCCAGCAGTTTTAGGCAGGGAGGCTACGAGCAGTACTTC. This encodes CASSFRQGGYEQYF. The V gene is TRBV12-3 or TRBV12-4, the J gene TRBJ2-7; tentatively, D is TRBD2 (6 bases). Trimming took 3 bases from V and 3 from J, leaving 12 bases between them. CDR3 size: 14 residues.

The chain links TRBV4-1 to TRBJ1-3, with a weak D call TRBD1 (5 bases). The germline V gene encodes CDR1 MGHRA and CDR2 YSYEKL. The CDR3 is 19 residues long. The V end lost 1 base, the J end lost 0 bases, and 19 bases lay between the germline ends. The DNA for the CDR3 is TGCGCCAGCAGCCAAGGGGCAGGGCACCAAAGGGGCTCTGGAAACACCATATATTTT. Its translation: CASSQGAGHQRGSGNTIYF.

V is TRBV2 and J is TRBJ2-5; 12 bases agree with TRBD2. The CDR3 is made up of 17 amino acids. Germline CDR1 is SNHLY and CDR2 is FYNNEI. V shed 0 bases and J 5 bases; nucleotides not matched to a gene: 7. CDR3 nucleotide sequence: TGTGCCAGCAGTGAAGCCCAACTAGCGGGAGGAGCGGAGACCCAGTACTTC. This translates into CASSEAQLAGGAETQYF. Supplemented by reference TRBV2 and TRBJ2-5, the full variable domain reads EPEVTQTPSHQVTQMGQEVILRCVPISNHLYFYWYRQILGQKVEFLVSFYNNEISEKSEIFDDQFSVERPDGSNFTLKIRSTKLEDSAMYFCASSEAQLAGGAETQYFGPGTRLLVL.

This clonotype was observed a handful of times. The chain carries TRBV5-1 and TRBJ2-7; tentatively, D is TRBD2 (6 bases). With 4 bases removed from V and 0 bases from J, the gap between germline ends came to 11 bases. The CDR3 runs to 14 residues. From germline, CDR1 is SGHRS and CDR2 YFSETQ. The CDR3 loop reads CASSDAGGSYEQYF. In DNA, the CDR3 is TGCGCCAGCAGCGACGCCGGGGGCTCCTACGAGCAGTACTTC.

This clonotype was seen repeatedly, ten times or more. V usage is TRBV7-8 and J usage is TRBJ2-1; 7 bases line up with TRBD2. Germline V CDR1 and CDR2: SGHVS, FQNEAQ. The CDR3 runs 16 residues. After removal of 5 bases from V and 0 bases from J, the junction contained 7 bases not matched to a gene. The CDR3 here is CASSPIGGSSYNEQFF. CDR3 DNA: TGTGCCAGCAGCCCAATCGGCGGGAGCTCCTACAATGAGCAGTTCTTC. Using reference TRBV7-8 and TRBJ2-1 for the parts outside the CDR3, the full variable domain is GAGVSQSPRYKVAKRGQDVALRCDPISGHVSLFWYQQALGQGPEFLTYFQNEAQLDKSGLPSDRFFAERPEGSVSTLKIQRTQQEDSAVYLCASSPIGGSSYNEQFFGPGTRLTVL.

This clonotype has a count of ten or more. The chain employs TRBV20-1 and TRBJ1-1; D is possibly TRBD1 (6 bases). The germline V gene encodes CDR1 DFQATT and CDR2 SNEGSKA (reference sequence). Deletions cut 6 bases from V and 7 bases from J, with 15 bases between. This CDR3 has 12 amino acids. This CDR3 is CSAVGGAVEAFF. CDR3 nucleotide sequence: TGCAGTGCCGTCGGGGGGGCTGTTGAAGCTTTCTTT.

The chain uses TRBV27 and TRBJ1-5, with TRBD1 as a possible D gene (5 bases). This CDR3 is 14 amino acids long. V was clipped by 6 bases and J by 7 bases, with 16 bases between them. CDR1 and CDR2 (germline): MNHEY, SMNVEV (reference sequence). The CDR3 reads CASRKQGFGQPQHF. CDR3 nucleotides: TGTGCCAGCAGGAAGCAGGGATTTGGGCAGCCCCAGCATTTT.

This clonotype was picked up many times. The V gene is TRBV5-1, the J gene TRBJ2-3; TRBD2 aligns across 8 bases. The CDR3 loop spans 16 amino acids. In germline, CDR1 is SGHRS, CDR2 YFSETQ. The V segment lost 4 bases and the J segment 0 bases; nucleotides outside the gene matches: 7. The CDR3 DNA sequence: TGCGCCAGCAGCCTGACTAGCGCGACTAGCACAGATACGCAGTATTTT. It is translated as CASSLTSATSTDTQYF. Variable domain in full (rest from reference TRBV5-1 and TRBJ2-3): KAGVTQTPRYLIKTRGQQVTLSCSPISGHRSVSWYQQTPGQGLQFLFEYFSETQRNKGNFPGRFSGRQFSNSRSEMNVSTLELGDSALYLCASSLTSATSTDTQYFGPGTRLTVL.

The chain is built from TRBV19 and TRBJ2-2; 9 bases line up with TRBD2. CDR3 length: 14 amino acids. J was trimmed by 5 bases and V by 10 bases; bases with no gene match: 8. Germline CDR1 LNHDA, CDR2 SQIVND (reference sequence). DNA of the CDR3: TGTGCCACAAAACTAGCGGGTGGGACCGGGGAGCTGTTTTTT. Encoded protein: CATKLAGGTGELFF.

The chain is built from TRBV5-1 and TRBJ1-5; TRBD1 matches 10 bases. Germline V gene lookup returns CDR1 SGHRS and CDR2 YFSETQ. Trimming removed 3 bases from V and 5 bases from J; junction bases left unmatched: 5. This CDR3 contains 15 residues. For the CDR3, the DNA is TGCGCCAGCAGCTCAACCGGGACAGGGGATCAGCCCCAGCATTTT. Residues: CASSSTGTGDQPQHF.

Ten or more counts support this clonotype. The gene calls are TRBV29-1 and TRBJ2-7, with 9 bases that match TRBD1. The length of the CDR3 is 15 residues. The germline V gene encodes CDR1 SQVTM and CDR2 ANQGSEA. Germline trimming cut 8 bases from V and 1 base from J; bases unmatched to any gene: 12. CDR3 DNA sequence: TGCAGCATCGGGGGGACAGGGAGGACTTCCTACGAGCAGTACTTC. Protein product: CSIGGTGRTSYEQYF.

This clonotype was detected many times. CDR3 residues: CASSIGRVGFRQPQHF. Written as DNA, the CDR3 is TGTGCCAGCAGTATAGGGAGAGTCGGGTTCAGGCAGCCCCAGCATTTT. The chain links TRBV28 to TRBJ1-5; D gene unclear. Trimming left V 5 bases short and J 7 bases short, with 21 bases between. CDR1 is MDHEN and CDR2 is SYDVKM in the germline V gene. The CDR3 spans 16 residues.

This clonotype appeared many times. The chain recombines TRBV20-1 with TRBJ2-1; TRBD1 might be the D (5 bases). Germline V gene lookup returns CDR1 DFQATT and CDR2 SNEGSKA (reference sequence). V was cut by 3 bases and J by 3 bases, with 9 bases left in between. The CDR3 consists of 13 residues. The chain's CDR3 is CSARDDSYNEQFF. CDR3 bases: TGCAGTGCTAGGGACGACAGCTACAATGAGCAGTTCTTC.

Only a few counts were recorded for this clonotype. This sequence joins TRBV9 and TRBJ2-1, with D perhaps TRBD1 (6 bases). The CDR3 is made up of 16 amino acids. V dropped 4 bases and J dropped 4 bases, with 18 bases sitting between them. The germline gives CDR1 SGDLS, CDR2 YYNGEE. CDR3 bases: TGTGCCAGCAGCCCCACCTCCGGGACAAATTACAATGAGCAGTTCTTC. The encoded protein is CASSPTSGTNYNEQFF.